This entry concerns a single TCR beta chain. These data come from a study of technical replicates of blood from a handful of donors. Trimming cost V 0 bases and J 6 bases, with 11 bases left between them. This CDR3 is 14 amino acids long. CDR1 and CDR2 from the germline V gene are MNHEY and SVGAGI. This table comes from immunoSEQ multiplex PCR, and its TCRdb copy is limited to in-frame clones, with some not included. This sample carries tens of thousands of clones, roughly 94% of them seen once, and the ten largest clones take under 0.35%. The specimen sequenced was T cells isolated from PBMCs. The chain is built from TRBV6-5 and TRBJ1-2; D remains unclear. The origin of this receptor is a human donor in good health. The CDR3 region is CASSYSIGGDGYTF. In DNA form, the CDR3 reads TGTGCCAGCAGTTACTCGATCGGCGGAGATGGCTACACCTTC.